This T cell receptor beta chain was recorded in a study of shared clonotypes between healthy human individuals. This clone turned up a few times. Assay used: immunoSEQ multiplex PCR; TCRdb lists only in-frame clones, some missing. In the table there are some 300,000 clones, around 67% of which are singletons. The sequence was collected from a man aged 30-40 years in good health. The sample taken for sequencing was memory CD4+ T cells sorted from blood. As to subset: CD45RA-negative fraction.

The CDR3, as DNA: TGTGCCAGCAGTTTACACCAAGGTACGGGGCCCCAGCATTTT. It codes for CASSLHQGTGPQHF. The V call is TRBV28, the J call TRBJ1-5, with D unclear. V was pared by 2 bases and J by 9 bases, with 14 bases between. Germline V gives CDR1 MDHEN, CDR2 SYDVKM. The length of the CDR3 is 14 residues. The full variable domain, with the rest looked up from reference TRBV28 and TRBJ1-5, is DVKVTQSSRYLVKRTGEKVFLECVQDMDHENMFWYRQDPGLGLRLIYFSYDVKMKEKGDIPEGYSVSREKKERFSLILESASTNQTSMYLCASSLHQGTGPQHFGDGTRLSIL.